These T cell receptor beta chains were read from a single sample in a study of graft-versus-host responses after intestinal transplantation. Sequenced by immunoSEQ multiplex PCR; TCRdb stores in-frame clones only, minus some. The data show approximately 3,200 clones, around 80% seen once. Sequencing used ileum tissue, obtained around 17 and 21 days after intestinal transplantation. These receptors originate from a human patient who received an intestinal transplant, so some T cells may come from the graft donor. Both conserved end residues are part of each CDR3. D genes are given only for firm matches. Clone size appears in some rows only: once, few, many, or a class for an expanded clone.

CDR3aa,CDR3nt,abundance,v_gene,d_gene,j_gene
CASSLAGGYGVYGYTF,TGTGCCAGCAGCTTAGCGGGGGGTTATGGGGTCTATGGCTACACCTTC,.,TRBV11-2,.,TRBJ1-2
CASSFIGGGYTF,TGTGCCAGCAGTTTTATAGGGGGCGGCTACACCTTC,.,TRBV28,TRBD1,TRBJ1-2
CASSPTGGMETQYF,TGTGCCAGCAGCCCCACGGGGGGCATGGAGACCCAGTACTTC,.,TRBV6-5,.,TRBJ2-5
CAWSVGAGLTEAFF,TGTGCCTGGAGTGTAGGTGCGGGGTTGACTGAAGCTTTCTTT,.,TRBV30,.,TRBJ1-1
CASSQDWDSYNEQFF,TGCGCCAGCAGCCAAGACTGGGATTCCTACAATGAGCAGTTCTTC,.,TRBV4-1,.,TRBJ2-1
CASRFGTFLTSEAFF,TGTGCCAGCAGATTCGGGACATTTTTGACCTCTGAAGCTTTCTTT,once,TRBV28,.,TRBJ1-1
CASSPGPGTPLNTF,TGCGCCAGCAGCCCAGGTCCCGGGACACCCCTAAACACCTTC,.,TRBV5-1,.,TRBJ1-2
CASSGFGTSYYNEQFF,TGCGCCAGCAGCGGCTTTGGGACTAGCTACTACAATGAGCAGTTCTTC,.,TRBV4-1,TRBD2,TRBJ2-1
CASSRTGETGELFF,TGTGCCAGCAGTCGGACAGGGGAAACCGGGGAGCTGTTTTTT,.,TRBV7-9,TRBD1,TRBJ2-2
CASSVAGGGGSGNTIYF,TGTGCCAGCAGCGTAGCCGGAGGGGGTGGCTCTGGAAACACCATATATTTT,.,TRBV9,.,TRBJ1-3
CASRGQGDYEQYF,TGTGCCAGCCGGGGACAGGGGGACTACGAGCAGTACTTC,.,TRBV21-1,.,TRBJ2-7
CASRPFMGLRNTIYF,TGTGCCAGCAGACCTTTCATGGGGTTAAGAAACACCATATATTTT,once,TRBV6-5,.,TRBJ1-3
CASSLPGGTGELFF,TGTGCCAGCAGTTTGCCGGGGGGAACCGGGGAGCTGTTTTTT,.,TRBV28,TRBD2,TRBJ2-2
CASSDGTLIYNEQFF,TGCGCCAGCAGTGACGGGACTCTGATTTACAATGAGCAGTTCTTC,.,TRBV10-1,.,TRBJ2-1
CASSARTGAYEQYF,TGTGCCAGCAGTGCCAGGACAGGGGCCTACGAGCAGTACTTC,once,TRBV2,TRBD1,TRBJ2-7
CASNPSGTGNEKLFF,TGTGCCAGCAACCCTTCCGGGACAGGGAATGAAAAACTGTTTTTT,.,TRBV28,TRBD1,TRBJ1-4
CASSLAGGPNNEQFF,TGTGCCAGCAGTTTGGCGGGGGGCCCGAACAATGAGCAGTTCTTC,.,TRBV6-5,TRBD2,TRBJ2-1